This entry features one T cell receptor (beta chain) sequence. Its matching antigen is unknown. The data were obtained in a study of early T cells in non-severe SARS-CoV-2 infection. Across the whole study: Sequenced material consisted of bulk RNA (from unsorted whole blood), and chains were unpaired. Findings and limits, study-wide: Matching with VDJdb favored anti-spike CD8 responses (missing private and CD4 specificities).

V shed 2 bases and J 8 bases; nucleotides not matched to a gene: 10. The CDR3 has 16 amino acids. Germline CDR1 is MGHRA and CDR2 is YSYEKL. The protocol attached unique molecular identifiers to individual cDNA molecules. TCRdb called the 5' RACE reads again in MiXCR, with one record for every CDR3 protein. The sample holds around 59,000 distinct CDR3 sequences; approximately 9% are singletons and the top ten take roughly a sixth. Sequences were obtained from whole blood. The TCR comes from an adult who was a healthcare worker with PCR-confirmed SARS-CoV-2 infection or an uninfected control (not recorded which). The chain has TRBV4-1 and TRBJ1-3, with TRBD1 matching 9 bases. DNA of the CDR3: TGCGCCAGCAGCCAATACCCGGGACAGGGAAGGGACACCATATATTTT. Encoded protein: CASSQYPGQGRDTIYF.